The subject of this entry is one T cell receptor (beta chain). The data derive from a study of T cells in localized non-small cell lung cancer. Here immunoSEQ multiplex PCR was the method, and the copy in TCRdb shows in-frame clones only, minus some. In the table there are 40,000 to 55,000 clones, 80% of which are singletons. The CDR3 has 15 amino acids. Germline assignment: CDR1 MNHNS and CDR2 SASEGT. Trimming took 7 bases from V and 0 from J, leaving 16 bases between them. Here the sequenced sample was PBMCs, taken before any cancer treatment. This receptor was taken from a woman between 35 and 75 years old with stage II lung adenocarcinoma. This chain connects TRBV6-1 to TRBJ2-7, with D perhaps given as TRBD1 or TRBD2 (5 bases each). The CDR3 DNA reads as TGTGCCAGCACCCCCGGGGACCATAGCTCCTACGAGCAGTACTTC. It codes for CASTPGDHSSYEQYF.